This entry lists 10 T cell receptor beta chains sequenced from one sample in a study of cytomegalovirus exposure and HLA in healthy donors. PCR was performed using 60 Vbeta and 13 Jbeta primers. TCRdb keeps only in-frame clones here, not all; method: immunoSEQ multiplex PCR. The sample carries about 170,000 clones, about 85% recorded once. Sequenced: PBMCs. The receptors stem from a man aged 25 to 45 in good health and CMV-seropositive.

J is TRBJ2-7 and V is TRBV6-5; perhaps TRBD2 as D (7 bases). Germline V CDR1 and CDR2: MNHEY, SVGAGI. The CDR3 totals 15 residues. Trimming left V 2 bases short and J 3 bases short, with 14 bases between. CDR3 protein: CASSYRTGGLYEQYF. The CDR3 DNA follows: TGTGCCAGCAGTTACAGGACGGGGGGCCTCTACGAGCAGTACTTC.

The chain joins TRBV28 to TRBJ1-2, with 8 bases that match TRBD1. The CDR3 is 13 residues long. CDR1 and CDR2 from the germline V gene are MDHEN and SYDVKM. V gave up 5 bases and J gave up 7 bases; unmatched junction bases: 6. CDR3 DNA: TGTGCCAGCAGTACAGGGGGGGGCCGTGGCTACACCTTC. Its protein is CASSTGGGRGYTF.

This chain joins TRBV4-3 and TRBJ2-5; D is possibly TRBD1 (7 bases). The V end was cut by 0 bases, the J end by 5 bases, with 19 bases between. This CDR3 has 17 residues. Germline V gives CDR1 LGHNA, CDR2 YSLEER. The CDR3 bases are TGCGCCAGCAGCCAAGAAAGTGGTGGAGGGGGCGGCGAGACCCAGTACTTC. Its protein is CASSQESGGGGGETQYF.

V and J are TRBV7-9 and TRBJ1-5; D not resolved. This CDR3 has 12 residues. V dropped 0 bases and J dropped 11 bases, with 8 bases sitting between them. CDR1 SEHNR and CDR2 FQNEAQ come from the germline V gene (reference sequence). CDR3 bases: TGTGCCAGCAGCTTAGCCTCGGAGTCCCAGCATTTT. Protein: CASSLASESQHF.

This chain links TRBV19 with TRBJ2-2; 7 bases map to TRBD1. Trimming took 5 bases from V and 6 from J; bases not matched to a gene: 6. Germline loops: CDR1 LNHDA, CDR2 SQIVND (reference sequence). The CDR3 consists of 14 residues. The CDR3 is CASSFFRGSGELFF. The CDR3 coding sequence is TGTGCCAGTAGTTTTTTCAGGGGGTCCGGGGAGCTGTTTTTT.

The J gene is TRBJ1-2, the V gene TRBV5-1; no clear D gene. The V and J ends lost 0 bases and 7 bases respectively, with 10 bases between them. CDR1 and CDR2 from the germline V gene are SGHRS and YFSETQ. The CDR3 runs to 13 residues. The CDR3: CASSLGGSGGYTF. Here the CDR3 DNA reads TGCGCCAGCAGCTTGGGCGGGAGTGGTGGCTACACCTTC.

This clone was recorded only once. The chain joins TRBV5-1 to TRBJ2-2; D ambiguous. The germline V gene encodes CDR1 SGHRS and CDR2 YFSETQ. Trimming removed 0 bases from V and 0 bases from J, with 6 bases in between. CDR3 length: 15 amino acids. Here the CDR3 DNA reads TGCGCCAGCAGCTTGGCGGTTACGAACACCGGGGAGCTGTTTTTT. It translates to CASSLAVTNTGELFF. Full variable domain (missing parts from reference TRBV5-1 and TRBJ2-2): KAGVTQTPRYLIKTRGQQVTLSCSPISGHRSVSWYQQTPGQGLQFLFEYFSETQRNKGNFPGRFSGRQFSNSRSEMNVSTLELGDSALYLCASSLAVTNTGELFFGEGSRLTVL.

On this clone itself: At the DNA level, this CDR3 is encoded by other sequences in the same sample as well. The rearrangement joins TRBV18 to TRBJ2-7; D uncertain. There are 13 residues in the CDR3. Germline V gene data show CDR1 as KGHSH and CDR2 as LQKENI. V gave up 0 bases and J gave up 3 bases, with 6 bases separating them. The CDR3 DNA follows: TGTGCCAGCTCACCACCCTCGAGCTACGAGCAGTACTTC. Its protein product is CASSPPSSYEQYF.

V gene TRBV18 combines with J gene TRBJ2-3; TRBD2 aligns across 7 bases. Germline V CDR1 and CDR2: KGHSH, LQKENI. The CDR3 totals 13 residues. The J segment lost 9 bases and the V segment lost 3 bases, leaving 6 bases of the junction unmatched. CDR3 nucleotides: TGTGCCAGCTCACCCGGGGCGGGAGAAACGCAGTATTTT. It yields the protein CASSPGAGETQYF. Drawing the rest from reference TRBV18 and TRBJ2-3, the complete variable domain is NAGVMQNPRHLVRRRGQEARLRCSPMKGHSHVYWYRQLPEEGLKFMVYLQKENIIDESGMPKERFSAEFPKEGPSILRIQQVVRGDSAAYFCASSPGAGETQYFGPGTRLTVL.

Remarks on this clone: This sample also contains other DNA sequences that code for the same CDR3. The chain uses TRBV7-2 and TRBJ2-2, with D possibly matching TRBD2 (6 bases). Deletions cut 1 base from V and 0 bases from J, with 6 bases between. CDR1 and CDR2 (germline): SGHTA, FQGNSA. The CDR3 length is 15 residues. The CDR3 DNA reads as TGTGCCAGCAGCTTAGGCGGGGCGAACACCGGGGAGCTGTTTTTT. This translates into CASSLGGANTGELFF. Based on the CDR3 plus reference TRBV7-2 and TRBJ2-2, the full variable domain is GAGVSQSPSNKVTEKGKDVELRCDPISGHTALYWYRQSLGQGLEFLIYFQGNSAPDKSGLPSDRFSAERTGGSVSTLTIQRTQQEDSAVYLCASSLGGANTGELFFGEGSRLTVL.